Each of the 10 T cell receptor beta chains below was sequenced from the same sample in a study of cytomegalovirus exposure and HLA in healthy donors. 60 Vbeta and 13 Jbeta primers were used in PCR. Repertoires were generated with immunoSEQ multiplex PCR, while TCRdb's copy carries only in-frame clones and drops some. The sample holds some 130,000 clones, 66% seen once. The material sequenced was PBMCs. All receptors come from a human donor in good health.

This clone showed up just a few times. The rearrangement uses TRBV11-3 and TRBJ2-7; 11 bases are a match to TRBD2. Germline lookup yields CDR1 SGHNT and CDR2 YENEEA. The CDR3 runs to 15 residues. Germline trimming cut 0 bases from V and 3 bases from J; bases unmatched to any gene: 1. Written as DNA, the CDR3 is TGTGCCAGCAGCTTAGAACTAGCGGGAGTCTACGAGCAGTACTTC. Encoded protein: CASSLELAGVYEQYF.

The CDR3 region is CASSVAPTSAQETQYF. The CDR3 nucleotides read TGTGCCAGCAGCGTAGCCCCGACTAGCGCTCAAGAGACCCAGTACTTC. This rearrangement joins TRBV9 to TRBJ2-5, with TRBD2 matching 8 bases. J gave up 2 bases and V 0 bases, and 6 bases lay outside the gene matches. Germline V lookup: CDR1 SGDLS, CDR2 YYNGEE. The CDR3 loop spans 16 amino acids.

The V call is TRBV25-1, the J call TRBJ2-1; TRBD2 is a possible D gene (5 bases). The length of the CDR3 is 15 residues. The germline CDR1 and CDR2 sequences are MGHDK and SYGVNS. V lost 0 bases and J 5 bases, leaving 11 bases between the germline ends. The CDR3 region is CASSEYAGIDNEQFF. The CDR3 DNA is TGTGCCAGCAGTGAATATGCGGGTATCGACAATGAGCAGTTCTTC.

The sample holds one count of this clone. This chain links TRBV5-6 with TRBJ2-5; 7 nucleotides agree with TRBD2. This CDR3 is built from 15 residues. Unmatched junction bases numbered 4, after V lost 1 base and J lost 1 base. The V gene's germline CDR1 is SGHDT and CDR2 YYEEEE. The CDR3 spells CASSLPRGSQETQYF. The DNA for the CDR3 is TGTGCCAGCAGCTTGCCTCGCGGGAGCCAAGAGACCCAGTACTTC.

The chain employs TRBV2 and TRBJ2-7; TRBD1 agrees at 7 bases. Germline V gene lookup returns CDR1 SNHLY and CDR2 FYNNEI. CDR3 length equals 16 residues. J lost 7 bases, V lost 1 base, and 13 bases had no gene match. CDR3 amino acids: CASSEGGLGTVPEQYF. In DNA form, the CDR3 reads TGTGCCAGCAGTGAAGGGGGTTTAGGGACAGTGCCGGAGCAGTACTTC. Full variable domain (outside the CDR3, taken from reference TRBV2 and TRBJ2-7): EPEVTQTPSHQVTQMGQEVILRCVPISNHLYFYWYRQILGQKVEFLVSFYNNEISEKSEIFDDQFSVERPDGSNFTLKIRSTKLEDSAMYFCASSEGGLGTVPEQYFGPGTRLTVT.

The rearrangement joins TRBV12-5 to TRBJ2-5; possibly TRBD1 for D (6 bases). Germline V gene sequence: CDR1 LGHNT, CDR2 FRNRAP. V lost 5 bases, J lost 5 bases, and 12 bases lay in between. This CDR3 is built from 13 residues. This chain's CDR3 is CASGLQGLETQYF. CDR3 nucleotides: TGTGCTAGTGGTCTCCAGGGGTTGGAGACCCAGTACTTC.

The CDR3 sequence: CATSSLRNGGRGIGELFF. The CDR3 coding sequence is TGTGCCACCAGCAGCCTACGTAATGGCGGGAGAGGTATCGGGGAGCTGTTTTTT. The chain links TRBV15 to TRBJ2-2, with 7 bases aligning to TRBD2. Germline V gives CDR1 LNHNV, CDR2 YYDKDF (reference sequence). The CDR3 extends over 18 amino acids. V lost 3 bases to trimming and J lost 7 bases; unmatched junction nucleotides: 17.

The count of this clone is one. The chain couples TRBV28 to TRBJ2-2; a weak D match, TRBD2 (5 bases). The length of the CDR3 is 13 residues. Trimming took off 8 bases at V and 1 base at J, with 8 bases between the two ends. The germline V gene has CDR1 MDHEN and CDR2 SYDVKM. The CDR3, as DNA: TGTGCCAGCCTCGGAGGGAACACCGGGGAGCTGTTTTTT. Amino acids: CASLGGNTGELFF.

As regards this clone: The germline gene is not matched at one end of the junction; a read error may be the cause. The genes are TRBV4-1 and TRBJ1-3; D not resolved. The germline CDR1 and CDR2 sequences are MGHRA and YSYEKL. This CDR3 is built from 15 residues. CDR3 sequence: CASSQKQSSGNAIYF. Written as DNA, the CDR3 is TGCGCCAGCAGCCAAAAACAGAGCTCTGGAAACGCCATATATTTT.

This clone was observed a handful of times. The genes are TRBV5-1 and TRBJ2-7; TRBD2 agrees at 7 bases. CDR1 is SGHRS and CDR2 is YFSETQ in the germline V gene. CDR3 size: 14 residues. J gave up 2 bases and V 5 bases, and 7 bases lay outside the gene matches. CDR3 loop: CASSLSGGTYEQYF. CDR3 nucleotide sequence: TGCGCCAGCAGTCTTTCGGGGGGAACCTACGAGCAGTACTTC.